A selection of T cell receptor beta chains follows, all from one sample in a study of blood T cell repertoires in COVID-19. Some clones are missing from TCRdb's copy, which holds only in-frame ones; the method was immunoSEQ multiplex PCR. The profile shows 170,000 or so clones, about 86% of them singletons. Sequencing input: peripheral blood. These receptors all stem from a man aged 45-65 years with active or convalescent COVID-19. Both conserved end residues are part of each CDR3. Each record gives: clone size, D gene, V gene, J gene, CDR3 protein, CDR3 DNA. D genes are given only for firm matches. Rows give clone size only sometimes, using once, few, many, or a class for an expanded clone.

abundance: NA
d_gene: NA
v_gene: TRBV2
j_gene: TRBJ1-5
CDR3aa: CASSEDWGTDQPQHF
CDR3nt: TGTGCCAGCAGTGAAGATTGGGGGACTGATCAGCCCCAGCATTTT

abundance: NA
d_gene: TRBD2
v_gene: TRBV4-2
j_gene: TRBJ2-5
CDR3aa: CASSQVNVAGGQETQYF
CDR3nt: TGTGCCAGCAGCCAAGTCAACGTAGCGGGGGGCCAAGAGACCCAGTACTTC

abundance: NA
d_gene: TRBD1
v_gene: TRBV12-5
j_gene: TRBJ1-1
CDR3aa: CASGPSQGATEAFF
CDR3nt: TGTGCTAGTGGTCCGTCACAGGGGGCCACTGAAGCTTTCTTT

abundance: NA
d_gene: NA
v_gene: TRBV7-5
j_gene: TRBJ2-5
CDR3aa: CAGGGTGTQETQYF
CDR3nt: TGTGCCGGCGGAGGGACAGGTACCCAAGAGACCCAGTACTTC

abundance: NA
d_gene: TRBD1
v_gene: TRBV2
j_gene: TRBJ1-6
CDR3aa: CASSVAGGSSPLHF
CDR3nt: TGTGCCAGCAGTGTGGCAGGGGGCAGCTCACCCCTCCACTTT

abundance: NA
d_gene: NA
v_gene: TRBV4-1
j_gene: TRBJ1-2
CDR3aa: CASSQEGQSRGYTF
CDR3nt: TGCGCCAGCAGCCAAGAGGGGCAGAGCCGGGGCTACACCTTC

abundance: few
d_gene: NA
v_gene: TRBV27
j_gene: TRBJ1-5
CDR3aa: CASSLGNQGNQPQHF
CDR3nt: TGTGCCAGCAGTTTAGGAAATCAGGGCAATCAGCCCCAGCATTTT

abundance: NA
d_gene: TRBD2
v_gene: TRBV2
j_gene: TRBJ2-1
CDR3aa: CASSEGSGGIEQFF
CDR3nt: TGTGCCAGCAGTGAGGGTAGCGGGGGGATTGAGCAGTTCTTC

abundance: NA
d_gene: TRBD1
v_gene: TRBV19
j_gene: TRBJ1-2
CDR3aa: CASSPLGQGAYGYTF
CDR3nt: TGTGCCAGTAGTCCTCTGGGACAGGGGGCGTATGGCTACACCTTC

abundance: NA
d_gene: NA
v_gene: TRBV2
j_gene: TRBJ1-1
CDR3aa: CASSVDLGNTEAFF
CDR3nt: TGTGCCAGCAGTGTTGACCTAGGGAACACTGAAGCTTTCTTT

abundance: NA
d_gene: TRBD2
v_gene: TRBV7-8
j_gene: TRBJ2-7
CDR3aa: CASSLGTSGSHEQYF
CDR3nt: TGTGCCAGCAGCCTGGGGACTAGCGGGAGCCACGAGCAGTACTTC

abundance: NA
d_gene: NA
v_gene: TRBV4-3
j_gene: TRBJ2-3
CDR3aa: CASSRTRLRRDTQYF
CDR3nt: TGCGCCAGCAGCCGAACGCGGCTAAGGAGGGATACGCAGTATTTT

abundance: NA
d_gene: NA
v_gene: TRBV6-5
j_gene: TRBJ1-2
CDR3aa: CASSYGSYGYTF
CDR3nt: TGTGCCAGCAGTTACGGCTCCTATGGCTACACCTTC

abundance: NA
d_gene: TRBD1
v_gene: TRBV24-1
j_gene: TRBJ1-5
CDR3aa: CATSDGDRGNQPQHF
CDR3nt: TGTGCCACCAGTGATGGGGACAGGGGGAATCAGCCCCAGCATTTT

abundance: NA
d_gene: NA
v_gene: TRBV5-8
j_gene: TRBJ1-1
CDR3aa: CASSLGSSNTEAFF
CDR3nt: TGTGCCAGCAGCTTGGGCAGTTCGAACACTGAAGCTTTCTTT

abundance: NA
d_gene: TRBD1
v_gene: TRBV24-1
j_gene: TRBJ2-1
CDR3aa: CATSESGTGGMDEQFF
CDR3nt: TGTGCCACCAGTGAGTCCGGGACAGGGGGGATGGATGAGCAGTTCTTC

abundance: NA
d_gene: TRBD1
v_gene: TRBV5-4
j_gene: TRBJ2-5
CDR3aa: CASSSGTAPRRETQYF
CDR3nt: TGTGCCAGCAGCTCAGGGACAGCTCCCCGGAGGGAGACCCAGTACTTC